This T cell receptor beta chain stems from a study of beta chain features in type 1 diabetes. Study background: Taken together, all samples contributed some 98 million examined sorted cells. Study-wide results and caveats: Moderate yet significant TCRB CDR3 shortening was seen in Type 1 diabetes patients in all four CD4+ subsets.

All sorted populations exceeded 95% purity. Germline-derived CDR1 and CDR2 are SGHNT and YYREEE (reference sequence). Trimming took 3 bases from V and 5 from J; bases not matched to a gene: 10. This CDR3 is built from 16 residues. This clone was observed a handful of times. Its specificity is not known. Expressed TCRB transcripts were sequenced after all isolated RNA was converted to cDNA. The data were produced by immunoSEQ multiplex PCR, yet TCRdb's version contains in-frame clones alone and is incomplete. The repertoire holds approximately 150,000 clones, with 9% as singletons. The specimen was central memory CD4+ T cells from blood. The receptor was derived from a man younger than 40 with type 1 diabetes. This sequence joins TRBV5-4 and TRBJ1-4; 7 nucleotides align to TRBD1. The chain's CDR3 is CASSWGGGGGNEKLFF. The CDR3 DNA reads TGTGCCAGCAGCTGGGGAGGAGGAGGGGGCAATGAAAAACTGTTTTTT.